The TCR beta chain under discussion was sequenced for a study of T cells in Graves' hyperthyroidism and ophthalmopathy. General observations from the study: Expanded thyroid clonotypes (above 0.001) were mostly also found in blood.

This clonotype was counted once. Its antigen is unknown. The authors took PBMCs from 10 ml fresh peripheral blood. There are 14 residues in the CDR3. V was pared by 5 bases and J by 9 bases, with 18 bases between. Germline lookup yields CDR1 MNHEY and CDR2 SMNVEV (reference sequence). Amplification targeted TCR beta CDR3 regions from RNA transcripts. Researchers ran a first-round RT-PCR on the TCR CDR3 using the HTBI primer set. TCRdb analysed the multiplex PCR reads with MiXCR anew, one entry per CDR3 protein. The sample lists about 400,000 distinct CDR3 sequences; about 15% were seen once. J is TRBJ2-3 and V is TRBV27; D may be TRBD1 (7 bases). This clonotype was sampled from a woman aged 18 to 35 with Graves' hyperthyroidism. The sequenced sample was blood. DNA of the CDR3: TGTGCCAGCAGTGGCGGGACAGTCTTGGGGACGCAGTATTTT. It is translated as CASSGGTVLGTQYF.